Given below is one T cell receptor (beta chain) in context. The antigen remains undetermined. The data were obtained in a study of T cell responses to AZD1222 COVID-19 vaccine. Sequencing used immunoSEQ multiplex PCR; TCRdb keeps in-frame clones, though not all of them. The sample includes some 150,000 clones, about 90% of them seen just once. Trimming stripped 3 bases from V and 4 bases from J, with 9 bases between. CDR1 and CDR2 (germline): SGHTA, FQGTGA. The CDR3 runs to 13 residues. Findings and limits, study-wide: Spike-spanning, vaccine-associated CD4 TCRs were dominant at 160-218 and 743-854. Clonal diversity may have been underestimated, and the donors were mostly white British, with more females than males. Among those given AZD1222, only five or six were seropositive at baseline.

V and J are TRBV7-3 and TRBJ1-1, with D perhaps TRBD1 (5 bases). Source: peripheral blood, taken on day 0 of MenACWY control vaccination. This sequence was found in an adult in good health. The CDR3 is CASSLGEGTEAFF. The DNA of the CDR3 is TGTGCCAGCAGCTTGGGGGAAGGCACTGAAGCTTTCTTT.